The rows below give T cell receptor beta chains drawn from one sample of a study of T-cell reconstitution after alpha-beta-depleted transplantation in children. MiXCR was run by TCRdb on the PCR reads, yielding one entry per CDR3 protein. The sample shows hundreds of thousands of distinct CDR3 sequences, roughly 10% of them seen only once. This specimen consisted of PBMCs from the stem cell graft donor, obtained from the stem cell graft. The receptors were gathered from a human donor who donated a stem cell graft to a child with acute myeloid leukemia. Both conserved end residues are part of each CDR3. A D gene is named only where the DNA matches it firmly. Size values are once, few and many counts, or a class for expanded clones, and some rows have none.

D	V	size	J	DNA	CDR3
NA	TRBV7-9	few	TRBJ2-3	TGTGCCAGCAGCTTATTTTTAGGTATGGATACGCAGTATTTT	CASSLFLGMDTQYF
NA	TRBV2	NA	TRBJ2-7	TGTGCCAGCAGTGACCGGGCAAGGAGCTCCTACGAGCAGTACTTC	CASSDRARSSYEQYF
TRBD2	TRBV12-3/TRBV12-4	NA	TRBJ2-7	TGTGCCAGCAGTAAAACTAGCGGGGTAAACGAGCAGTACTTC	CASSKTSGVNEQYF
NA	TRBV12-3/TRBV12-4	many	TRBJ2-2	TGTGCCAGCAGCCTCCGGGGGGCAAGCACCGGGGAGCTGTTTTTT	CASSLRGASTGELFF
TRBD2	TRBV10-2	many	TRBJ2-1	TGCGCCAGCGGGGGACTAGCGGGAGAAAGTGAGCAGTTCTTC	CASGGLAGESEQFF
NA	TRBV6-5	many	TRBJ2-5	TGTGCCAGCAGTTCCCGTGGGGTCGGTGAAGAGACCCAGTACTTC	CASSSRGVGEETQYF
TRBD1	TRBV6-1	many	TRBJ2-3	TGTGCCAGCAGTGCGGGACAGGGCAGAGATACGCAGTATTTT	CASSAGQGRDTQYF
NA	TRBV3-1	NA	TRBJ1-1	TGTGCCAGCAGCCAAATTCCCCTGCGGGGCACTGAAGCTTTCTTT	CASSQIPLRGTEAFF
TRBD1	TRBV6-5	few	TRBJ1-2	TGTGCCAGCAGTTACACAACAGGGGGCCGTGGCTACACCTTC	CASSYTTGGRGYTF
TRBD1	TRBV6-1	many	TRBJ1-5	TGTGCCAGCAGAGATACACAGGGGGAAAATCAGCCCCAGCATTTT	CASRDTQGENQPQHF
TRBD1	TRBV20-1	NA	TRBJ1-5	TGCAGTGCTAGTGGAGGACAGGGTGACAATCAGCCCCAGCATTTT	CSASGGQGDNQPQHF